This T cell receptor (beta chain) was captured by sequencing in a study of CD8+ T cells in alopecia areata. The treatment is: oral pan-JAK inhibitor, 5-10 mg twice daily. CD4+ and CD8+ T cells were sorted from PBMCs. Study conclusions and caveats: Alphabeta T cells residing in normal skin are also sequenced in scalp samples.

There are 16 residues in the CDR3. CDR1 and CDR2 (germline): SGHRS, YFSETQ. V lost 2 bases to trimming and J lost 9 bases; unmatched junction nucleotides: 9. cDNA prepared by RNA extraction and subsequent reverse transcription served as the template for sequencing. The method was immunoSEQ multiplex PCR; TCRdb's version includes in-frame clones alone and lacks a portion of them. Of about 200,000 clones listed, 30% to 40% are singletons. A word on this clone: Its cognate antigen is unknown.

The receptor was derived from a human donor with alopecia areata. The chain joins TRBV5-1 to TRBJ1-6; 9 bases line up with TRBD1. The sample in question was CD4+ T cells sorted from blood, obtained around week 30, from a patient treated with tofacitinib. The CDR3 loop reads CASSLLAGQGGSPLHF. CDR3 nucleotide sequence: TGCGCCAGCAGCTTACTTGCGGGACAGGGTGGTTCACCCCTCCACTTT.